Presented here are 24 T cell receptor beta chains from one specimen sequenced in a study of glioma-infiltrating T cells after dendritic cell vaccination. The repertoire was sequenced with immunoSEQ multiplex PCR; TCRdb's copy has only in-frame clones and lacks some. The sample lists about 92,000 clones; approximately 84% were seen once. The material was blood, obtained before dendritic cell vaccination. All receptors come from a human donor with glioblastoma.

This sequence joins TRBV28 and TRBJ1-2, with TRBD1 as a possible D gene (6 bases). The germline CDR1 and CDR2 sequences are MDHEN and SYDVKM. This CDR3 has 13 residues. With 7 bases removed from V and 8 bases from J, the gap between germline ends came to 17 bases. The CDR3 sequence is CASTPGGGLGYTF. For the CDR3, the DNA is TGTGCCAGCACCCCCGGGGGGGGGCTCGGCTACACCTTC.

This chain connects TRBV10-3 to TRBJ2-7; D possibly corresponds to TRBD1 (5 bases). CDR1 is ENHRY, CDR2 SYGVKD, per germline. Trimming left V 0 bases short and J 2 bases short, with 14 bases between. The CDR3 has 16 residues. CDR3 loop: CAISESEKGIPYEQYF. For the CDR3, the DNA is TGTGCCATCAGTGAGTCCGAGAAGGGGATCCCCTACGAGCAGTACTTC.

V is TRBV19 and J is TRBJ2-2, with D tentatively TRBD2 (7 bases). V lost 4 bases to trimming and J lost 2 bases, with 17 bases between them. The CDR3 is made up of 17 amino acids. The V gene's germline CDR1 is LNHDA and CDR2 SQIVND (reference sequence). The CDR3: CASSRGGGALNTGELFF. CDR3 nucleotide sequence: TGTGCCAGTAGTAGAGGAGGGGGGGCGTTAAACACCGGGGAGCTGTTTTTT.

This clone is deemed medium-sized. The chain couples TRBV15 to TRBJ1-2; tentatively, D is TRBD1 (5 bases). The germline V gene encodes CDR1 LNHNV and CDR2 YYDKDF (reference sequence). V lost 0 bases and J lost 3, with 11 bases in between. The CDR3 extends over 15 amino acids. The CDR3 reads CATSRDKGLDYGYTF. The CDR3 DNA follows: TGTGCCACCAGCAGAGATAAGGGGCTGGACTATGGCTACACCTTC.

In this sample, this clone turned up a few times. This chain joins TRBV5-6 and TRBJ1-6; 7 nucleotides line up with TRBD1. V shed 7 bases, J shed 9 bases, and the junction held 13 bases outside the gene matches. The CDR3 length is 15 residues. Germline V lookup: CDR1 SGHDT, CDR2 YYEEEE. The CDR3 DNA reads TGTGCCAGCGTCGGGCAGGGGGATTGGAGTTCACCCCTCCACTTT. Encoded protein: CASVGQGDWSSPLHF. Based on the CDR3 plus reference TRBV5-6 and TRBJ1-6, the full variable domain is DAGVTQSPTHLIKTRGQQVTLRCSPKSGHDTVSWYQQALGQGPQFIFQYYEEEERQRGNFPDRFSGHQFPNYSSELNVNALLLGDSALYLCASVGQGDWSSPLHFGNGTRLTVT.

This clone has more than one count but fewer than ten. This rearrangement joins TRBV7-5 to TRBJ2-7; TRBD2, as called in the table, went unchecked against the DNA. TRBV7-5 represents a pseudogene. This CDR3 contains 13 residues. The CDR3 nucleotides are TGTGTCTTTTCGGTTAAACCAATTTACGAGCAGTACTTC. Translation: CVFSVKPIYEQYF.

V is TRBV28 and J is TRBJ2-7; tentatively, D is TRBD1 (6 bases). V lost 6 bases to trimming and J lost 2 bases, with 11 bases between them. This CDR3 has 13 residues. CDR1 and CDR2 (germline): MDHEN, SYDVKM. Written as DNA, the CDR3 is TGTGCCAGCAGGACTCAGGGGACCTACGAGCAGTACTTC. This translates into CASRTQGTYEQYF.

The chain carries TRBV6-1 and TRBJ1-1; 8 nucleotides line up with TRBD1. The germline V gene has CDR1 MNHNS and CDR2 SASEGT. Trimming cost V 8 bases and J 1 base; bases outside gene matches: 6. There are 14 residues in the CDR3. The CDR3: CASSQGATNTEAFF. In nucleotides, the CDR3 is TGTGCCAGCTCCCAGGGGGCGACGAACACTGAAGCTTTCTTT.

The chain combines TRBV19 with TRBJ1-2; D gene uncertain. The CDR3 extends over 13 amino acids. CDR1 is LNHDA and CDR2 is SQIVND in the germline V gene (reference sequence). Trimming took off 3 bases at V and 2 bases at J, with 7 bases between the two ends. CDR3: CASSIIENYGYTF. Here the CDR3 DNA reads TGTGCCAGTAGTATTATAGAGAACTATGGCTACACCTTC.

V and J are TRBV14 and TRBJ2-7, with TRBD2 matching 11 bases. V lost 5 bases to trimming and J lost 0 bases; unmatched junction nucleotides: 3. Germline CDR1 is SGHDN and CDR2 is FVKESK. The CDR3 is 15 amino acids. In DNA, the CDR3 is TGTGCCAGCAGCAAGGGACTAGCGGACTCCTACGAGCAGTACTTC. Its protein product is CASSKGLADSYEQYF.

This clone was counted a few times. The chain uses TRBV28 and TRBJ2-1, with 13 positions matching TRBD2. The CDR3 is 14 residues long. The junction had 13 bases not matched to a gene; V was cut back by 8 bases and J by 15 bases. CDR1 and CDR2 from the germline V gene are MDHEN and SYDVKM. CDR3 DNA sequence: TGTGCCAGCCTCCCGGGACTAGCGGGAAGTCTCGGGTTCTTC. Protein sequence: CASLPGLAGSLGFF.

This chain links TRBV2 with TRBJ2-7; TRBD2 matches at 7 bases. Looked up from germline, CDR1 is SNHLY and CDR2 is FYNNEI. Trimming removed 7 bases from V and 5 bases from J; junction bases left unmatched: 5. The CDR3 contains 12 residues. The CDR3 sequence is CASNGRLDEQYF. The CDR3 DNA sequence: TGTGCCAGCAACGGGAGGCTTGACGAGCAGTACTTC.

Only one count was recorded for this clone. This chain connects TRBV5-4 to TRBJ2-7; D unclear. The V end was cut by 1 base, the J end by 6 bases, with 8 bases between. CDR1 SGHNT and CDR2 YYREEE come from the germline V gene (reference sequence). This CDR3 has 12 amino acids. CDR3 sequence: CASSLTGAEQYF. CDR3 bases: TGTGCCAGCAGCTTGACCGGTGCCGAGCAGTACTTC.

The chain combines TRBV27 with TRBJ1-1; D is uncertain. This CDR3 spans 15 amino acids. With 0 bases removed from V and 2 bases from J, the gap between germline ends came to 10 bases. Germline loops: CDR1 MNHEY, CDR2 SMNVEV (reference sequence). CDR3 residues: CASSLSPSKNTEAFF. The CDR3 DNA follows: TGTGCCAGCAGTTTATCCCCCTCTAAAAACACTGAAGCTTTCTTT.

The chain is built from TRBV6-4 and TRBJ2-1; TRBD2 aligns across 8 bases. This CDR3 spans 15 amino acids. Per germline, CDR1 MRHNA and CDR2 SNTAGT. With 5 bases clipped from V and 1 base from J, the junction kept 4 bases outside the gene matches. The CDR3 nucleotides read TGTGCCAGCAGTAAGAGCGGGGGATCCTACAATGAGCAGTTCTTC. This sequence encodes CASSKSGGSYNEQFF.

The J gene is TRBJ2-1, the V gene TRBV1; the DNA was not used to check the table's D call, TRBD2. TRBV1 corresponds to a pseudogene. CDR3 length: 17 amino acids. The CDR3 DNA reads TGCACCAGCAGCCAAGCAGTGTGCGGGAGGGTTAGCAATGAGCAGTTCTTC. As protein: CTSSQAVCGRVSNEQFF.

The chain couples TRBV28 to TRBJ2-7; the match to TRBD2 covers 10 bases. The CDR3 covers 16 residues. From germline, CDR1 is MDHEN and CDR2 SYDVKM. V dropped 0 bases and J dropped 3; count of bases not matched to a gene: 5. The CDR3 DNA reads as TGTGCCAGCAGTTTATGGAGCCTAGCGGGGGTCTACGAGCAGTACTTC. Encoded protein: CASSLWSLAGVYEQYF.

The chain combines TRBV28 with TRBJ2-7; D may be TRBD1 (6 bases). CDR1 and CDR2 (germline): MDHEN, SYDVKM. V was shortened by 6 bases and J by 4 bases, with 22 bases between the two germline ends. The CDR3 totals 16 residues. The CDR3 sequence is CASSPIPSGTKYEQYF. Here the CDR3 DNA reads TGTGCCAGCAGCCCTATTCCGTCCGGGACAAAGTACGAGCAGTACTTC.

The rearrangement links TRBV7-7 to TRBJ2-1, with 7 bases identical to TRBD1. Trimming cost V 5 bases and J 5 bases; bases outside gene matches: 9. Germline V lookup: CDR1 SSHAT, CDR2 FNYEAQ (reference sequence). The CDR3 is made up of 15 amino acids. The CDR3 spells CASSLDRVGNNEQFF. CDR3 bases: TGTGCCAGCAGCCTTGACAGGGTAGGGAACAATGAGCAGTTCTTC.

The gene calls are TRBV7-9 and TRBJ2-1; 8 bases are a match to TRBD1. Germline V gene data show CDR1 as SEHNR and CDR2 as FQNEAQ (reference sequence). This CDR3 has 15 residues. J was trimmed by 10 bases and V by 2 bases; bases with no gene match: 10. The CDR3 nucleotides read TGTGCCAGCAGCTTATCGGGACAGGTTGCCGTAGAGCAGTTCTTC. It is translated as CASSLSGQVAVEQFF.

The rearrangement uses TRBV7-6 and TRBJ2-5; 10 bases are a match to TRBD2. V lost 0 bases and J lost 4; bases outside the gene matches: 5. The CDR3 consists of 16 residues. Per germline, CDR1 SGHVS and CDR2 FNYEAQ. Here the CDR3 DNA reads TGTGCCAGCAGCTTAGCGCGTCTAGCGGGAGTAGAGACCCAGTACTTC. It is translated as CASSLARLAGVETQYF.

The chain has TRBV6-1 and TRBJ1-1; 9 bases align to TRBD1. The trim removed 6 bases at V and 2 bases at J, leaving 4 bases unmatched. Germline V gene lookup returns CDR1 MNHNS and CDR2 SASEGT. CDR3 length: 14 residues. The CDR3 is CASRWGQGNTEAFF. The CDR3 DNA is TGTGCCAGCAGATGGGGACAGGGCAACACTGAAGCTTTCTTT.

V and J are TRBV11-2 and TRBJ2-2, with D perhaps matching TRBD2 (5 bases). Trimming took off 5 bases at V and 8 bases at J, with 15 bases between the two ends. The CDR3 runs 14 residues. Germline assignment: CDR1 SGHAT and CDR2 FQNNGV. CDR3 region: CASSRDSLSGELFF. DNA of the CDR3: TGTGCCAGCAGCCGGGATTCTCTTTCAGGGGAGCTGTTTTTT.

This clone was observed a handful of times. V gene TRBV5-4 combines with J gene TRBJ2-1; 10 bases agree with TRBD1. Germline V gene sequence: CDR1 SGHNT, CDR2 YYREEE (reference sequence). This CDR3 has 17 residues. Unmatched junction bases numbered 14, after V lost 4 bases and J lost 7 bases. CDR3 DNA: TGTGCCAGCAGCCGGGGGGGGACAGGGGAATTGTGGAATGAGCAGTTCTTC. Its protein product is CASSRGGTGELWNEQFF. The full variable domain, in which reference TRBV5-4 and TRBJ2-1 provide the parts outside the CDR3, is ETGVTQSPTHLIKTRGQQVTLRCSSQSGHNTVSWYQQALGQGPQFIFQYYREEENGRGNFPPRFSGLQFPNYSSELNVNALELDDSALYLCASSRGGTGELWNEQFFGPGTRLTVL.